This TCR beta chain was retrieved from a study of tumor and adjacent non-tumor tissue in lung cancer. RNA was extracted from bulk tissue without any cell sorting. CDR1 is MGHRA, CDR2 YSYEKL, per germline. The CDR3 totals 13 residues. A modified ARM-PCR protocol with three rounds of nested PCR amplified TCRbeta. TCRdb re-called the multiplex PCR reads through MiXCR, storing one row per CDR3 protein. The table has around 70,000 distinct CDR3 sequences, just under 60% seen once. With respect to this clonotype: One junction end does not reproduce the germline sequence, and a read error may be involved.

The source material was lung tumor tissue. The chain couples TRBV4-1 to TRBJ1-1; D gene uncertain. The clonotype was recovered from a man between 50 and 59 years old with non-small cell lung cancer. In DNA, the CDR3 is TGTGCCAGCAGCCGTCTGGGGAACACTGAAGCTTTCTTT. It encodes CASSRLGNTEAFF.